One and the same sample provided the 5 T cell receptor beta chains below, sequenced in a study of blood T cell repertoires in COVID-19. The assay was immunoSEQ multiplex PCR, and TCRdb's table has in-frame clones only and misses some. Here the sample spans under 200,000 clones, around 80% being singletons. The specimen sequenced was peripheral blood. Receptor source: a man aged 65-85 years with active or convalescent COVID-19.

J is TRBJ2-3 and V is TRBV30; 9 positions match TRBD2. V was clipped by 4 bases and J by 2 bases; unmatched bases: 4. The germline V gene has CDR1 GTSNPN and CDR2 SVGIG (reference sequence). The length of the CDR3 is 14 residues. The CDR3 sequence: CAWKVAGATDTQYF. CDR3 nucleotides: TGTGCCTGGAAGGTAGCGGGGGCCACAGATACGCAGTATTTT.

Details on this clone: Other DNA sequences of this sample code for an identical CDR3. This rearrangement joins TRBV19 to TRBJ1-2; D not resolved. Germline assignment: CDR1 LNHDA and CDR2 SQIVND (reference sequence). This CDR3 has 12 residues. The ends were cut back, 4 bases at V and 5 bases at J, with 8 bases in the middle. CDR3 DNA sequence: TGTGCCAGTAGTAAAGGAGATTATGGCTACACCTTC. Its protein product is CASSKGDYGYTF.

This rearrangement joins TRBV4-2 to TRBJ1-4; possibly TRBD1 for D (6 bases). CDR3 length: 15 residues. Trimming shortened V by 7 bases and J by 4 bases, and 16 bases separated the two germline ends. Germline values: CDR1 LGHNA, CDR2 YNFKEQ. For the CDR3, the DNA is TGTGCCAGCACAAAGTCCCCCAGGGGTAATGAAAAACTGTTTTTT. Translation gives CASTKSPRGNEKLFF.

V is TRBV10-3 and J is TRBJ2-2; 12 positions agree with TRBD2. The CDR3 length is 15 residues. The germline gives CDR1 ENHRY, CDR2 SYGVKD. With 5 bases clipped from V and 6 bases from J, the junction kept 4 bases outside the gene matches. The CDR3 region has the DNA TGTGCCATCAGTATAGGACTAGCGGGATCCGGGGAGCTGTTTTTT. It yields the protein CAISIGLAGSGELFF.

V and J are TRBV9 and TRBJ2-3; the match to TRBD1 covers 8 bases. This CDR3 region has 16 residues. V lost 3 bases, J lost 1 base, and 7 bases stayed unmatched. The V gene's germline CDR1 is SGDLS and CDR2 YYNGEE. The CDR3 DNA reads as TGTGCCAGCAGCGCAGCCGGGACAGGCCGCACAGATACGCAGTATTTT. Its translation is CASSAAGTGRTDTQYF.